This TCR beta chain was sequenced in a study of blood T cell repertoires in COVID-19 (dated by TCRdb to between 2020 and 2021). In terms of the full investigation: The collaborator samples originated in the United States, Italy and Spain and spanned the acute and convalescent phases of COVID-19. The material from the prospective study consisted of cDNA or gDNA derived from T cells, B-cell-depleted T cells, or PBMCs. The dataset comprised deeply sampled blood TCRbeta repertoires from subjects exposed to, actively infected with, or recovered from COVID-19. The repertoires were released in a freely available public database meant as a resource for research on the immune response to SARS-CoV-2. The samples were drawn from two sources: the first 160 participants of the ongoing ImmuneRACE study, and over 950 subjects contributed by 6 global collaborators. The sample metadata nearly always contained a de-identified subject ID, COVID-19 status, age in years and sex. HLA class I and class II types, where available, came from metadata supplied by the sample provider rather than from assay-based typing.

TCRbeta CDR3 regions were amplified from genomic DNA using the immunoSEQ Assay, a bias-controlled multiplex PCR. The authors' analysis ran thus. Within the assay, amplification of reference gene primers was used to estimate how many nucleated cells each sample contained. To quantify the absolute abundance of each unique TCRbeta CDR3 rearrangement, sequence reads were collapsed and filtered. Productive Simpson clonality was computed per sample as the square root of Simpson's diversity index over productive rearrangements. The table was pulled from immuneACCESS by TCRdb, which kept in-frame rearrangements only. Such tables lose some clones; where checked, under half of the loss comes from unresolved V genes, and the rest has no known cause. V and J calls and clone size are given by that table; D and trimming were obtained from the DNA. Recorded for this sample are about 200,000 clones; about 88% of them occurred a single time. In total, the top ten clones hold roughly 0.69% of the sample.

Results and caveats for the whole study, not just this receptor: How much clinical and demographic metadata was included differed by source and by participant, and the metadata was provided uncurated.

Turning to this clone: There is no known antigen for this receptor. Base-call qualities are not available, and no considerably larger clone is one nucleotide away.

The CDR3 sequence holds 13 residues, the cysteine and phenylalanine included. Just the 39-base CDR3 DNA is kept, in frame starting at base 1. The germline V gene yields MGHDK for CDR1 and SYGVNS for CDR2. The V end gives up 8 bases and the J end 6 bases, leaving 7 bases in the junction not matched to a gene. The collaborating institutions used their own protocols to collect whole blood in K2EDTA tubes. For TCRbeta analysis, collaborators shipped samples in one of three forms: frozen whole blood, isolated PBMCs, or DNA extracted from either of those sample types. The chain links TRBV25-1 with TRBJ1-5, with 7 bases in between that match TRBD1. The sequencing input was peripheral blood. The source is a man aged 35-49 years with acute or convalescent COVID-19. The encoded CDR3 is CASSEGAGQPQHF. The DNA reads TGTGCCAGCTCCGAGGGGGCAGGTCAGCCCCAGCATTTT.